The 8 T cell receptor beta chains below were found in one sample sequenced in a study of a mutant IDH1 vaccine in newly diagnosed glioma. Time point noted: week 35, safety follow-up. Alongside topical imiquimod, each dose of vaccine comprised 300 ug of mutant IDH1 20-mer peptide. The protocol was immunoSEQ multiplex PCR, while the TCRdb copy is restricted to in-frame clones and leaves out a portion. The repertoire has about 68,000 clones, approximately 88% of them found once; the top ten carry approximately 12%. Their specific antigens are unknown. Sequencing was performed on PBMCs, taken from a glioma patient whose treatment included an IDH1 peptide vaccine. The receptors were sampled from a man in his late teens or twenties with glioma.

V and J are TRBV6-6 and TRBJ1-1, with no clear D. V lost 8 bases, J lost 0 bases, and 10 bases lay in between. This CDR3 contains 13 residues. Per germline, CDR1 MNHNY and CDR2 SVGAGI (reference sequence). The CDR3, as DNA: TGTGCCAGCGAGACACTGATGAACACTGAAGCTTTCTTT. This codes for CASETLMNTEAFF.

This chain joins TRBV6-1 and TRBJ1-5; D not certain. The V end lost 3 bases, the J end lost 0 bases, and 9 bases lay between the germline ends. The CDR3 length is 15 residues. Germline CDR1 MNHNS, CDR2 SASEGT. The CDR3 nucleotides read TGTGCCAGCAGTGACGCTGGGCTTAGCAATCAGCCCCAGCATTTT. Translating gives CASSDAGLSNQPQHF.

This rearrangement joins TRBV7-2 to TRBJ2-2; 7 bases are shared with TRBD2. J was trimmed by 1 base and V by 5 bases; bases with no gene match: 7. Germline CDR1 SGHTA, CDR2 FQGNSA. This CDR3 is 16 amino acids long. CDR3 protein: CASSHASGRNTGELFF. CDR3 bases: TGTGCCAGCAGCCACGCTAGCGGAAGGAACACCGGGGAGCTGTTTTTT.

V and J are TRBV4-1 and TRBJ2-7; D might be TRBD2 (5 bases). Germline V gene data show CDR1 as MGHRA and CDR2 as YSYEKL. This CDR3 comprises 16 residues. The V end lost 2 bases, the J end lost 6 bases, and 20 bases lay between the germline ends. The CDR3 region is CASSQNAGGYVSEQYF. CDR3 in DNA: TGCGCCAGCAGCCAAAATGCGGGCGGCTACGTCAGCGAGCAGTACTTC.

The chain has TRBV5-4 and TRBJ2-3, with 10 bases aligning to TRBD2. With 0 bases clipped from V and 2 bases from J, the junction kept 3 bases outside the gene matches. The germline CDR1 and CDR2 sequences are SGHNT and YYREEE (reference sequence). This CDR3 spans 16 amino acids. CDR3 protein: CASSLASGRITDTQYF. In DNA form, the CDR3 reads TGTGCCAGCAGCTTGGCTAGCGGGAGAATCACAGATACGCAGTATTTT.

This chain links TRBV27 with TRBJ2-3; TRBD1 matches at 10 bases. Germline V gene sequence: CDR1 MNHEY, CDR2 SMNVEV (reference sequence). The CDR3 totals 22 residues. V shed 0 bases, J shed 2 bases, and the junction held 20 bases outside the gene matches. The CDR3 spells CASSLSAYGTGEISSITDTQYF. CDR3 sequence (DNA): TGTGCCAGCAGTTTATCAGCTTACGGGACAGGGGAAATCAGCTCCATCACAGATACGCAGTATTTT.

The rearrangement joins TRBV27 to TRBJ2-2; 12 bases are shared with TRBD2. Unmatched junction bases numbered 6, after V lost 2 bases and J lost 8 bases. The length of the CDR3 is 16 residues. Germline CDR1 is MNHEY and CDR2 is SMNVEV (reference sequence). The CDR3 sequence is CASSLQTSGSGGELFF. The CDR3 DNA reads as TGTGCCAGCAGTTTACAGACTAGCGGGAGTGGAGGGGAGCTGTTTTTT.

The V gene is TRBV25-1, the J gene TRBJ2-7, with TRBD2 identical over 7 bases. Germline V gives CDR1 MGHDK, CDR2 SYGVNS. J gave up 6 bases and V 3 bases, and 11 bases lay outside the gene matches. This CDR3 is built from 15 residues. The CDR3: CASSEGTGGMREQYF. CDR3 bases: TGTGCCAGCAGTGAGGGTACCGGGGGGATGCGCGAGCAGTACTTC.